The 24 T cell receptor beta chains listed next were all sequenced from one sample in a study of OX40 agonist ivuxolimab in advanced cancers. TCRdb keeps only in-frame clones here, not all; method: immunoSEQ multiplex PCR. The top ten hold around 10% of the sample, which has around 56,000 clones, 88% seen once. Sequenced material: CD4+ or CD8+ T cells sorted from blood, taken in a trial of the OX40 agonist ivuxolimab. Receptors originate from an adult with an advanced solid tumor such as melanoma, head and neck, liver or kidney cancer.

The J gene is TRBJ1-1, the V gene TRBV7-3; D gene ambiguous. Trimming removed 2 bases from V and 4 bases from J, with 14 bases in between. This CDR3 has 15 residues. Germline CDR1 is SGHTA and CDR2 is FQGTGA. The CDR3 DNA reads as TGTGCCAGCAGCTTATACTGGGAGGGCTCCACTGAAGCTTTCTTT. Translation gives CASSLYWEGSTEAFF.

The chain has TRBV2 and TRBJ1-1; 8 nucleotides agree with TRBD1. Germline V CDR1 and CDR2: SNHLY, FYNNEI. With 4 bases clipped from V and 3 bases from J, the junction kept 13 bases outside the gene matches. The CDR3 spans 17 residues. CDR3 sequence: CASSVGQGGVADTEAFF. Written as DNA, the CDR3 is TGTGCCAGCAGTGTTGGACAGGGAGGGGTGGCGGACACTGAAGCTTTCTTT.

V gene TRBV5-6 combines with J gene TRBJ1-1; no firm D call. CDR3 size: 15 residues. V lost 0 bases to trimming and J lost 1 base, with 10 bases between them. From germline, CDR1 is SGHDT and CDR2 YYEEEE. CDR3 sequence (DNA): TGTGCCAGCAGCTTGGGGGCCTTGACGAACACTGAAGCTTTCTTT. It is translated as CASSLGALTNTEAFF.

The chain has TRBV25-1 and TRBJ1-5, with 7 bases that match TRBD1. The CDR3 extends over 13 amino acids. J was trimmed by 8 bases and V by 4 bases; bases with no gene match: 5. Germline loops: CDR1 MGHDK, CDR2 SYGVNS. CDR3 region: CASSGQGEEPQHF. The CDR3 DNA is TGTGCCAGCAGTGGACAGGGCGAGGAGCCCCAGCATTTT.

This clone occurred a few times. CDR3 DNA: TGTGCCAGCAGCTCAAGACGGGAACTATTCTATGGCTACACCTTC. Its translation is CASSSRRELFYGYTF. This chain uses TRBV7-9 with TRBJ1-2; D is uncertain. The CDR3 runs 15 residues. CDR1 SEHNR and CDR2 FQNEAQ come from the germline V gene (reference sequence). Trimming shortened V by 4 bases and J by 4 bases, and 16 bases separated the two germline ends.

The rearrangement links TRBV9 to TRBJ1-2; a weak D match, TRBD1 (5 bases). V dropped 4 bases and J dropped 8 bases, with 24 bases sitting between them. The length of the CDR3 is 16 residues. Germline V gene lookup returns CDR1 SGDLS and CDR2 YYNGEE. CDR3 sequence reads: CASSNAGAPPAGGYTF. In DNA form, the CDR3 reads TGTGCCAGCAGCAACGCCGGGGCACCTCCTGCGGGCGGCTACACCTTC.

The V call is TRBV19, the J call TRBJ1-1; D is unresolved. Germline values: CDR1 LNHDA, CDR2 SQIVND (reference sequence). V shed 8 bases and J shed 1 base, with 8 bases lying between them. The CDR3 loop spans 12 amino acids. Here the CDR3 reads CASAGWNTEAFF. DNA for the CDR3: TGTGCCAGTGCCGGCTGGAACACTGAAGCTTTCTTT.

This chain links TRBV27 with TRBJ2-2, with 11 nucleotides matching TRBD2. Germline lookup yields CDR1 MNHEY and CDR2 SMNVEV (reference sequence). The CDR3 is 18 residues long. With 3 bases clipped from V and 4 bases from J, the junction kept 10 bases outside the gene matches. CDR3 loop: CASSLTSGVMARTGELFF. CDR3 sequence (DNA): TGTGCCAGCAGTTTGACTAGCGGGGTTATGGCCCGCACCGGGGAGCTGTTTTTT.

The V and J genes are TRBV7-9 and TRBJ1-4; the match to TRBD1 covers 9 bases. CDR3 length equals 17 residues. The J segment lost 5 bases and the V segment lost 4 bases, leaving 11 bases of the junction unmatched. Germline V gene sequence: CDR1 SEHNR, CDR2 FQNEAQ (reference sequence). In nucleotides, the CDR3 is TGTGCCAGCAGCTCACCGGGTTTCGGGACAGGGAATGAAAAACTGTTTTTT. Translated: CASSSPGFGTGNEKLFF.

The chain uses TRBV5-6 and TRBJ2-2; D gene ambiguous. CDR3 size: 12 residues. Germline V gives CDR1 SGHDT, CDR2 YYEEEE. Trimming removed 0 bases at V and 6 bases at J, with 3 bases between. This CDR3 reads CASSLDPGELFF. The CDR3 region has the DNA TGTGCCAGCAGCTTGGATCCCGGGGAGCTGTTTTTT.

J is TRBJ1-1 and V is TRBV28; D gene ambiguous. The CDR3 contains 14 residues. Trimming left V 2 bases short and J 4 bases short, with 11 bases between. Germline loops: CDR1 MDHEN, CDR2 SYDVKM. In DNA form, the CDR3 reads TGTGCCAGCAGTTTAAACACGGGGATCACTGAAGCTTTCTTT. This codes for CASSLNTGITEAFF.

This clone occurred once. V usage is TRBV5-6 and J usage is TRBJ2-5, with D perhaps matching TRBD2 (6 bases). V lost 0 bases and J 5 bases, leaving 11 bases between the germline ends. Germline CDR1 and CDR2: SGHDT and YYEEEE. The CDR3 contains 14 residues. The DNA for the CDR3 is TGTGCCAGCAGCTTGGGACTAGGGAGGGAGACCCAGTACTTC. Its protein is CASSLGLGRETQYF.

V gene TRBV5-6 combines with J gene TRBJ2-7; no clear D. The ends were cut back, 4 bases at V and 2 bases at J, with 13 bases in the middle. CDR3 length: 14 residues. CDR1 is SGHDT, CDR2 YYEEEE, per germline. The CDR3 sequence is CASSAQITTYEQYV. The CDR3 DNA reads TGTGCCAGCAGCGCTCAAATTACCACCTACGAGCAGTACGTC.

The chain joins TRBV5-6 to TRBJ2-1; 9 bases fit TRBD1. V lost 4 bases, J lost 0 bases, and 2 bases stayed unmatched. The CDR3 covers 15 residues. From germline, CDR1 is SGHDT and CDR2 YYEEEE. CDR3 DNA: TGTGCCAGCAGCACAGGGGGCCGCTCCTACAATGAGCAGTTCTTC. Encoded protein: CASSTGGRSYNEQFF.

About this clone: Other DNA variants within this sample encode the same CDR3. J is TRBJ2-2 and V is TRBV7-9; D gene ambiguous. Germline values: CDR1 SEHNR, CDR2 FQNEAQ (reference sequence). Trimming took off 1 base at V and 6 bases at J, with 3 bases between the two ends. This CDR3 region has 12 residues. The DNA for the CDR3 is TGTGCCAGCAGCTTAGGCCCCGGGGAGCTGTTTTTT. Its translation: CASSLGPGELFF.

The chain carries TRBV27 and TRBJ2-3, with D unresolved. Per the germline V gene, CDR1 is MNHEY and CDR2 is SMNVEV (reference sequence). This CDR3 is 12 amino acids long. Trimming took off 8 bases at V and 6 bases at J, with 12 bases between the two ends. CDR3 in DNA: TGTGCCAGCCGCTTCCTTGGGGATACGCAGTATTTT. Translated: CASRFLGDTQYF.

The genes are TRBV2 and TRBJ1-1; a weak D match, TRBD1 (5 bases). CDR3 length equals 12 residues. The germline gives CDR1 SNHLY, CDR2 FYNNEI. V shed 6 bases and J shed 11 bases, with 16 bases lying between them. The CDR3 loop reads CASSLRLREAFF. The CDR3 nucleotides read TGTGCCAGCAGCCTCCGCCTCAGGGAGGCTTTCTTT.

This chain uses TRBV25-1 with TRBJ2-2, with D perhaps matching TRBD1 or TRBD2 (5 bases each). CDR1 is MGHDK and CDR2 is SYGVNS in the germline V gene. V shed 3 bases and J shed 0 bases, with 11 bases lying between them. The CDR3 length is 16 residues. The CDR3 protein is CASSDFWGTNTGELFF. CDR3 in DNA: TGTGCCAGCAGTGATTTTTGGGGGACGAACACCGGGGAGCTGTTTTTT.

The V and J genes are TRBV28 and TRBJ2-1; D may be TRBD2 (5 bases). The germline V gene has CDR1 MDHEN and CDR2 SYDVKM. This CDR3 is 15 amino acids long. Trimming pared 7 bases from V and 6 bases from J, leaving 19 bases between. The CDR3 loop reads CASTADWALGNEQFF. DNA of the CDR3: TGTGCCAGCACCGCGGACTGGGCTCTAGGCAATGAGCAGTTCTTC.

The V gene is TRBV29-1, the J gene TRBJ1-1; D is ambiguous. This CDR3 spans 10 amino acids. Germline V CDR1 and CDR2: SQVTM, ANQGSEA. Here the CDR3 reads CSAQYTEAFF. CDR3 bases: TGCAGTGCTCAGTACACTGAAGCTTTCTTT.

The chain recombines TRBV5-6 with TRBJ2-2, with TRBD1 matching 12 bases. Germline V gene data show CDR1 as SGHDT and CDR2 as YYEEEE. V trimming: 4 bases; J trimming: 6 bases; junction bases outside the gene matches: 4. The CDR3 sequence is 15 residues long. The chain's CDR3 is CASSPRDRGPGELFF. The CDR3 bases are TGTGCCAGCAGCCCTAGGGACAGGGGGCCCGGGGAGCTGTTTTTT.

This sequence joins TRBV6-1 and TRBJ1-2, with no clear D. Germline V gene sequence: CDR1 MNHNS, CDR2 SASEGT. The CDR3 has 14 residues. V dropped 7 bases and J dropped 3 bases, with 15 bases sitting between them. CDR3 DNA: TGTGCCAGCACCCCAGGAGCATCCGACTATGGCTACACCTTC. The encoded protein is CASTPGASDYGYTF.

The chain combines TRBV7-9 with TRBJ1-1; D is perhaps TRBD1 (5 bases). Looked up from germline, CDR1 is SEHNR and CDR2 is FQNEAQ (reference sequence). V was cut by 6 bases and J by 7 bases, with 15 bases left in between. The CDR3 covers 13 residues. The CDR3 is CASRFRGDDEAFF. The CDR3 region has the DNA TGTGCCAGCAGGTTCCGCGGGGACGATGAAGCTTTCTTT.

This chain uses TRBV29-1 with TRBJ1-3; D not certain. This CDR3 is built from 11 residues. Per the germline V gene, CDR1 is SQVTM and CDR2 is ANQGSEA. Trimming stripped 6 bases from V and 0 bases from J, with 3 bases between. CDR3 coding DNA: TGCAGCGTAGCCTCTGGAAACACCATATATTTT. It translates to CSVASGNTIYF. Full variable domain (outside the CDR3, taken from reference TRBV29-1 and TRBJ1-3): SAVISQKPSRDICQRGTSLTIQCQVDSQVTMMFWYRQQPGQSLTLIATANQGSEATYESGFVIDKFPISRPNLTFSTLTVSNMSPEDSSIYLCSVASGNTIYFGEGSWLTVV.